A single sample gave rise to the 18 T cell receptor beta chains below, sequenced in a study of molecular identifiers for immune sequencing clone quantification. TCRdb reanalysed the PCR reads using MiXCR and keeps one entry per CDR3 protein. The data hold around 460,000 distinct CDR3 sequences, with roughly 23% observed a single time. Sequencing used naive CD8+ T cells from blood, with Jurkat cell RNA spiked in. Regarding subset: FACS-sorted CD8+CD4-CCR7+CD45RA+ naive T cells. The receptors shown here come from a human donor in good health. Some libraries in this study had Jurkat cell RNA spiked in.

Regarding this clonotype: This may be a read error: a much more frequent sequence differs by one nucleotide. The J gene is TRBJ2-3, the V gene TRBV27, with TRBD2 matching over 15 bases. Germline assignment: CDR1 MNHEY and CDR2 SMNVEV (reference sequence). The CDR3 runs 19 residues. The CDR3 spells CTSSEIGLAGGSGTDTQYF. The CDR3 DNA sequence: TGTACCAGCAGCGAAATCGGACTAGCGGGAGGGTCTGGCACAGATACGCAGTATTTT.

The genes are TRBV20-1 and TRBJ2-7; possibly TRBD1 or TRBD2 for D (5 bases each). The CDR3 has 16 amino acids. CDR1 and CDR2 (germline): DFQATT, SNEGSKA (reference sequence). Trimming stripped 5 bases from V and 0 bases from J, with 20 bases between. CDR3 in DNA: TGCAGTGCTGAGGGGCAATGGAAGGGGAGCTCCTACGAGCAGTACTTC. It is translated as CSAEGQWKGSSYEQYF.

This clonotype was recorded a few times. This rearrangement joins TRBV7-9 to TRBJ2-1; TRBD2 agrees at 10 bases. The CDR3 runs 16 residues. J lost 4 bases, V lost 5 bases, and 8 bases had no gene match. The germline V gene has CDR1 SEHNR and CDR2 FQNEAQ (reference sequence). The CDR3, as DNA: TGTGCCAGCAGCACAACTAAGCGGGAGGGGTACAATGAGCAGTTCTTC. Its protein is CASSTTKREGYNEQFF.

This clonotype was observed at least ten times. The CDR3 sequence is CASSLGQGLNTEAFF. In DNA, the CDR3 is TGTGCCAGCAGCTTAGGTCAGGGATTGAACACTGAAGCTTTCTTT. V usage is TRBV5-6 and J usage is TRBJ1-1; the D gene is possibly TRBD1 (5 bases). CDR1 and CDR2 from the germline V gene are SGHDT and YYEEEE. Trimming shortened V by 2 bases and J by 0 bases, and 11 bases separated the two germline ends. CDR3 length: 15 amino acids.

The V and J genes are TRBV19 and TRBJ2-7; 10 bases fit TRBD1. In germline, CDR1 is LNHDA, CDR2 SQIVND (reference sequence). The CDR3 has 15 residues. Germline trimming cut 5 bases from V and 1 base from J; bases unmatched to any gene: 5. The CDR3 loop is CASSEQDRGSYEQYF. The CDR3 bases are TGTGCCAGTAGTGAACAGGACAGGGGGTCCTACGAGCAGTACTTC.

The CDR3 sequence: CASGPSTGGAYTEAFF. Here the CDR3 DNA reads TGTGCTAGTGGTCCAAGCACAGGGGGCGCGTACACTGAAGCTTTCTTT. The chain joins TRBV12-5 to TRBJ1-1; 9 bases are a match to TRBD1. The junction had 10 bases not matched to a gene; V was cut back by 5 bases and J by 3 bases. Per the germline V gene, CDR1 is LGHNT and CDR2 is FRNRAP. The CDR3 is 16 residues long.

This clonotype was seen many times. This chain joins TRBV29-1 and TRBJ1-5; D is unclear. From germline, CDR1 is SQVTM and CDR2 ANQGSEA. V lost 7 bases, J lost 9 bases, and 19 bases lay in between. The CDR3 extends over 13 amino acids. The CDR3 nucleotides read TGCAGCGGGGATCAGCCGCGGGGTCGGCCCCAGCATTTT. Residues: CSGDQPRGRPQHF.

This clonotype was observed many times. The chain has TRBV29-1 and TRBJ2-7; perhaps TRBD1 as D (6 bases). This CDR3 has 13 residues. Trimming removed 2 bases from V and 2 bases from J, with 10 bases in between. Germline CDR1 is SQVTM and CDR2 is ANQGSEA. The CDR3 DNA reads TGCAGCGTTGAAATCCGGGACACCTACGAGCAGTACTTC. It yields the protein CSVEIRDTYEQYF.

This clonotype was seen many times. The chain has TRBV7-9 and TRBJ2-6; weak D call: TRBD1 (6 bases). V was trimmed by 4 bases and J by 2 bases, leaving 18 bases between them. This CDR3 contains 18 residues. CDR1 is SEHNR and CDR2 is FQNEAQ in the germline V gene (reference sequence). The CDR3 nucleotides are TGTGCCAGCAGCTCGAACAAGAACAGGGATACTGGGGCCAACGTCCTGACTTTC. Amino acid sequence: CASSSNKNRDTGANVLTF.

Ten or more counts support this clonotype. This rearrangement joins TRBV7-9 to TRBJ1-6; D call uncertain. Trimming removed 5 bases at V and 8 bases at J, with 16 bases between. This CDR3 has 15 residues. Germline-derived CDR1 and CDR2 are SEHNR and FQNEAQ (reference sequence). The CDR3, as DNA: TGTGCCAGCAGCGGAGAGTTGCATATGCATTCACCCCTCCACTTT. Its protein product is CASSGELHMHSPLHF.

This clonotype was counted at least ten times. This chain links TRBV7-2 with TRBJ1-4; D may be TRBD1 (6 bases). V was trimmed by 3 bases and J by 1 base, leaving 12 bases between them. The CDR3 runs 16 residues. Looked up from germline, CDR1 is SGHTA and CDR2 is FQGNSA. CDR3 in DNA: TGTGCCAGCAGCTTTTCAGGGGCTGTAACTAATGAAAAACTGTTTTTT. As protein: CASSFSGAVTNEKLFF. Based on the CDR3 plus reference TRBV7-2 and TRBJ1-4, the full variable domain is GAGVSQSPSNKVTEKGKDVELRCDPISGHTALYWYRQSLGQGLEFLIYFQGNSAPDKSGLPSDRFSAERTGGSVSTLTIQRTQQEDSAVYLCASSFSGAVTNEKLFFGSGTQLSVL.

The V call is TRBV7-8, the J call TRBJ2-7; 11 bases line up with TRBD1. V lost 2 bases, J lost 6 bases, and 12 bases stayed unmatched. From germline, CDR1 is SGHVS and CDR2 FQNEAQ. CDR3 length: 17 residues. The CDR3 nucleotides are TGTGCCAGCAGCTTATTTACCCGGACAGGGGGCGAAGCCGAGCAGTACTTC. This sequence encodes CASSLFTRTGGEAEQYF. Filled out from reference TRBV7-8 and TRBJ2-7, the complete variable domain reads GAGVSQSPRYKVAKRGQDVALRCDPISGHVSLFWYQQALGQGPEFLTYFQNEAQLDKSGLPSDRFFAERPEGSVSTLKIQRTQQEDSAVYLCASSLFTRTGGEAEQYFGPGTRLTVT.

This clonotype was observed a few times. The rearrangement joins TRBV20-1 to TRBJ2-7; D may match TRBD1 or TRBD2 (5 bases each). The length of the CDR3 is 11 residues. V was cut by 7 bases and J by 5 bases, with 12 bases left in between. Looked up from germline, CDR1 is DFQATT and CDR2 is SNEGSKA (reference sequence). CDR3 nucleotides: TGCAGTGTTCCCAGGGAGAACGAGCAGTACTTC. It translates to CSVPRENEQYF.

The chain recombines TRBV7-9 with TRBJ2-7; TRBD1 is a possible D gene (5 bases). CDR1 and CDR2 (germline): SEHNR, FQNEAQ (reference sequence). The ends were cut back, 1 base at V and 3 bases at J, with 10 bases in the middle. CDR3 length equals 14 residues. CDR3 bases: TGTGCCAGCAGCTTAGATACAGGAAACTACGAGCAGTACTTC. Translating gives CASSLDTGNYEQYF.

This clonotype has just a few counts. The J gene is TRBJ2-5, the V gene TRBV20-1; the match to TRBD2 covers 11 bases. The junction had 19 bases not matched to a gene; V was cut back by 2 bases and J by 8 bases. Per germline, CDR1 DFQATT and CDR2 SNEGSKA (reference sequence). There are 18 residues in the CDR3. CDR3 in amino acids: CSARQGRLAGGPQGTQYF. For the CDR3, the DNA is TGCAGTGCTAGACAGGGGCGGCTAGCGGGAGGCCCCCAAGGAACCCAGTACTTC.

This clonotype occurred many times. The gene calls are TRBV6-1 and TRBJ1-5, with 7 bases aligning to TRBD1. CDR1 and CDR2 from the germline V gene are MNHNS and SASEGT. V was pared by 1 base and J by 7 bases, with 4 bases of the junction left unmatched. The CDR3 runs to 14 residues. The CDR3 here is CASSEGQGHQPQHF. The CDR3 bases are TGTGCCAGCAGTGAAGGACAGGGCCACCAGCCCCAGCATTTT.

This clonotype showed up just a few times. V and J are TRBV6-2 or TRBV6-3 and TRBJ1-5; D uncertain. The CDR3 spans 15 residues. Germline-derived CDR1 and CDR2 are MNHEY and SVGEGT. Between the trimmed V and J ends, which lost 2 bases and 0 bases, there was a span of 8 bases. CDR3 region: CASSYGQLSNQPQHF. As DNA, the CDR3 is TGTGCCAGCAGTTACGGGCAGCTTAGCAATCAGCCCCAGCATTTT.

Comment on this clonotype: This is likely a read error, given that the CDR3 carries no conserved phenylalanine or tryptophan at its end. The chain couples TRBV30 to TRBJ2-1, with a possible D match to TRBD1 (7 bases). The CDR3 extends over 16 amino acids. Trimming took 1 base from V and 0 from J, leaving 13 bases between them. Germline V gene lookup returns CDR1 GTSNPN and CDR2 SVGIG (reference sequence). CDR3 nucleotides: TGTGCCTGGAGTGGGGGGGACAGTCACTCCTACAATGAGCAGTTCCTC. Residues: CAWSGGDSHSYNEQFL.